These 18 T cell receptor beta chains were sequenced from one sample in a study of regulatory T cells in long-lasting Graves disease. The time point is: persistent/refractory GD, antithyroid drugs over 5 years with positive TRAb. The authors made the TCR library using RNA they extracted from PBMCs. Sequencing libraries for TCR beta were prepared with iRepertoire HTBI primers and Arm-PCR of CDR3 regions. Via MiXCR, TCRdb re-called the multiplex PCR reads, giving one row per CDR3 protein. In the table there are some 450,000 distinct CDR3 sequences, around 24% of which are singletons. Sequences were derived from peripheral blood mononuclear cells (PBMCs), sampled when the disease was refractory, from a patient treated with antithyroid drugs. The receptors were sampled from a female donor with Graves disease.

With regard to this clonotype: Germline and junction disagree at one end, which may indicate a read error. V is TRBV24-1 and J is TRBJ2-3; 7 bases fit TRBD2. The CDR3 covers 16 residues. Germline CDR1 KGHDR, CDR2 SFDVKD. CDR3: CVTSGISGLSTDTQYF. CDR3 nucleotide sequence: TGTGTCACCAGTGGCATTAGCGGGCTAAGCACAGATACGCAGTATTTT.

This clonotype was counted between two and nine times. This rearrangement joins TRBV9 to TRBJ1-5; D unresolved. Germline assignment: CDR1 SGDLS and CDR2 YYNGEE. Trimming took 2 bases from V and 5 from J, leaving 8 bases between them. This CDR3 region has 13 residues. The CDR3 loop reads CASSVGVYQPQHF. As DNA, the CDR3 is TGTGCCAGCAGCGTCGGGGTTTATCAGCCCCAGCATTTT.

The gene calls are TRBV7-2 and TRBJ1-2; weak D call: TRBD1 (6 bases). The CDR3 is made up of 16 amino acids. With 2 bases removed from V and 2 bases from J, the gap between germline ends came to 15 bases. From germline, CDR1 is SGHTA and CDR2 FQGNSA. In nucleotides, the CDR3 is TGTGCCAGCAGCTTAAATTCGGGACACAGCAACTATGGCTACACCTTC. Its translation: CASSLNSGHSNYGYTF. Full variable domain (missing parts from reference TRBV7-2 and TRBJ1-2): GAGVSQSPSNKVTEKGKDVELRCDPISGHTALYWYRQSLGQGLEFLIYFQGNSAPDKSGLPSDRFSAERTGGSVSTLTIQRTQQEDSAVYLCASSLNSGHSNYGYTFGSGTRLTVV.

The chain employs TRBV10-3 and TRBJ1-4; D gene ambiguous. The CDR3 consists of 14 residues. The V gene lost 4 bases and the J gene lost 4 bases, with 10 bases spanning the gap. CDR1 is ENHRY and CDR2 is SYGVKD in the germline V gene. DNA for the CDR3: TGTGCCATCAGTGTCGGCCAGAATAATGAAAAACTGTTTTTT. Protein: CAISVGQNNEKLFF.

This clonotype was seen ten or more times. This chain joins TRBV24-1 and TRBJ2-5; TRBD1 agrees at 7 bases. The CDR3 is 15 amino acids. Germline V CDR1 and CDR2: KGHDR, SFDVKD. The trim removed 3 bases at V and 1 base at J, leaving 4 bases unmatched. CDR3 DNA sequence: TGTGCCACCAGTGATACCGGGACAGTCCAAGAGACCCAGTACTTC. Translated: CATSDTGTVQETQYF.

The table lists this clonotype with a few counts. V gene TRBV5-1 combines with J gene TRBJ2-7; D is perhaps TRBD1 (5 bases). The CDR3 extends over 12 amino acids. From germline, CDR1 is SGHRS and CDR2 YFSETQ. V lost 4 bases to trimming and J lost 4 bases, with 9 bases between them. The CDR3 DNA is TGCGCCAGCAGCGCTCGACAGTACGAGCAGTACTTC. It encodes CASSARQYEQYF.

This clonotype was seen more than once but under ten times. The chain combines TRBV6-1 with TRBJ2-7; either TRBD1 or TRBD2 may fit D (6 bases each). The CDR3 sequence is 16 residues long. Germline assignment: CDR1 MNHNS and CDR2 SASEGT. The ends were cut back, 1 base at V and 7 bases at J, with 20 bases in the middle. The CDR3 DNA follows: TGTGCCAGCAGTGAAGAGGGGGGTTCGCCTCTTTGGGAGCAGTACTTC. Amino acid sequence: CASSEEGGSPLWEQYF.

There are many counts of this clonotype. This rearrangement joins TRBV9 to TRBJ2-2, with D uncertain. The V end was cut by 0 bases, the J end by 4 bases, with 7 bases between. Germline V gives CDR1 SGDLS, CDR2 YYNGEE. This CDR3 spans 14 amino acids. CDR3 DNA: TGTGCCAGCAGCGTAGATGCTACCACCGGGGAGCTGTTTTTT. This encodes CASSVDATTGELFF.

The rearrangement links TRBV7-3 to TRBJ2-4; D is ambiguous. Trimming took off 5 bases at V and 1 base at J, with 15 bases between the two ends. In germline, CDR1 is SGHTA, CDR2 FQGTGA. The CDR3 is 16 amino acids. The CDR3 region is CASSRVIPHAKNIQYF. CDR3 DNA sequence: TGTGCCAGCAGCCGGGTCATCCCCCATGCCAAAAACATTCAGTACTTC.

This clonotype came up a few times. The V gene is TRBV11-2, the J gene TRBJ2-2, with 8 bases aligning to TRBD2. Germline V gene sequence: CDR1 SGHAT, CDR2 FQNNGV. V lost 1 base to trimming and J lost 3 bases; unmatched junction nucleotides: 13. The CDR3 runs 19 residues. CDR3 in amino acids: CASSLVWGAAGVDTGELFF. The CDR3 region has the DNA TGTGCCAGCAGCTTAGTTTGGGGGGCAGCGGGAGTCGACACCGGGGAGCTGTTTTTT.

This clonotype was counted a few times. V usage is TRBV6-2 or TRBV6-3 and J usage is TRBJ2-2; D may be TRBD1 (5 bases). The germline CDR1 and CDR2 sequences are MNHEY and SVGEGT. V gave up 0 bases and J gave up 0 bases, with 11 bases separating them. This CDR3 comprises 17 residues. The CDR3 DNA follows: TGTGCCAGCAGTTACTCGAGGACATTGGCGAACACCGGGGAGCTGTTTTTT. This gives the protein CASSYSRTLANTGELFF.

CDR3 region: CASSQNSRGGNVLTF. DNA for the CDR3: TGCGCCAGCAGCCAAAACAGCCGGGGTGGGAACGTCCTGACTTTC. V gene TRBV4-1 combines with J gene TRBJ2-6, with D perhaps TRBD2 (5 bases). In germline, CDR1 is MGHRA, CDR2 YSYEKL. Trimming took off 2 bases at V and 10 bases at J, with 15 bases between the two ends. CDR3 size: 15 residues.

This clonotype was seen more than once but under ten times. The J gene is TRBJ1-1, the V gene TRBV29-1, with a weak D call TRBD1 (6 bases). V was cut by 7 bases and J by 5 bases, with 11 bases left in between. The CDR3 totals 11 residues. Looked up from germline, CDR1 is SQVTM and CDR2 is ANQGSEA. The CDR3 DNA reads as TGCAGCGCAGTACAGGGAACTGAAGCTTTCTTT. Its protein is CSAVQGTEAFF. Looking up the rest from reference TRBV29-1 and TRBJ1-1 gives the full variable domain: SAVISQKPSRDICQRGTSLTIQCQVDSQVTMMFWYRQQPGQSLTLIATANQGSEATYESGFVIDKFPISRPNLTFSTLTVSNMSPEDSSIYLCSAVQGTEAFFGQGTRLTVV.

This clonotype was counted between two and nine times. The rearrangement uses TRBV5-6 and TRBJ1-5; no reliable D call. This CDR3 is 13 amino acids long. Between the trimmed V and J ends, which lost 5 bases and 3 bases, there was a span of 9 bases. Germline loops: CDR1 SGHDT, CDR2 YYEEEE. CDR3 DNA: TGTGCCAGCAGTCTTCGCCTCAATCAGCCCCAGCATTTT. Protein sequence: CASSLRLNQPQHF.

The chain carries TRBV18 and TRBJ2-5; D uncertain. The V gene's germline CDR1 is KGHSH and CDR2 LQKENI. V dropped 8 bases and J dropped 0 bases, with 4 bases sitting between them. This CDR3 has 11 residues. The chain's CDR3 is CASPHQETQYF. The CDR3 bases are TGTGCCAGCCCTCACCAAGAGACCCAGTACTTC.

This clonotype was found a few times. The chain uses TRBV12-3 or TRBV12-4 and TRBJ1-3; perhaps TRBD1 as D (6 bases). The V end was cut by 4 bases, the J end by 1 base, with 11 bases between. The CDR3 runs 15 residues. CDR3 bases: TGTGCCAGCAGTTCACAGGGCGGTTCTGGAAACACCATATATTTT. As protein: CASSSQGGSGNTIYF.

This clonotype came up a few times. The V gene is TRBV5-5, the J gene TRBJ1-1; tentatively, D is TRBD1 (5 bases). There are 16 residues in the CDR3. The ends were cut back, 6 bases at V and 1 base at J, with 19 bases in the middle. Germline values: CDR1 SGHKS, CDR2 YYEKEE (reference sequence). The CDR3 region has the DNA TGTGCCAGCATCCTGTCAGGTGGGGGGTGGAACACTGAAGCTTTCTTT. Its protein is CASILSGGGWNTEAFF.

This clonotype turned up a few times. V gene TRBV30 combines with J gene TRBJ1-1; TRBD1 agrees at 9 bases. Per the germline V gene, CDR1 is GTSNPN and CDR2 is SVGIG (reference sequence). The V and J ends lost 5 bases and 2 bases, in that order; junction bases with no gene match: 6. The CDR3 is made up of 14 amino acids. The CDR3 is CAWHRTGENTEAFF. The CDR3 DNA sequence: TGTGCCTGGCATCGGACAGGGGAAAACACTGAAGCTTTCTTT.